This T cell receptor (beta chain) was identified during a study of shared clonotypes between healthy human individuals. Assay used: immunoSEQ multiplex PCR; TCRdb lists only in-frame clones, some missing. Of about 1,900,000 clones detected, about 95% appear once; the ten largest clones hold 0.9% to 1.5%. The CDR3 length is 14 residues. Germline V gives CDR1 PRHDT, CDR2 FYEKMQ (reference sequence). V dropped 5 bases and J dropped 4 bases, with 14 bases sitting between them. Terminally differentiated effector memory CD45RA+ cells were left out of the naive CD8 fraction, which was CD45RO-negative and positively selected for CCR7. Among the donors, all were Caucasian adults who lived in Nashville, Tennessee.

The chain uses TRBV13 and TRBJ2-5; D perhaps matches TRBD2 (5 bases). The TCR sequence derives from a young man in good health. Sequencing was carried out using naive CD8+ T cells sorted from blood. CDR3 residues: CASSPVGEGETQYF. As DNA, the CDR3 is TGTGCCAGCAGCCCAGTTGGTGAGGGAGAGACCCAGTACTTC.